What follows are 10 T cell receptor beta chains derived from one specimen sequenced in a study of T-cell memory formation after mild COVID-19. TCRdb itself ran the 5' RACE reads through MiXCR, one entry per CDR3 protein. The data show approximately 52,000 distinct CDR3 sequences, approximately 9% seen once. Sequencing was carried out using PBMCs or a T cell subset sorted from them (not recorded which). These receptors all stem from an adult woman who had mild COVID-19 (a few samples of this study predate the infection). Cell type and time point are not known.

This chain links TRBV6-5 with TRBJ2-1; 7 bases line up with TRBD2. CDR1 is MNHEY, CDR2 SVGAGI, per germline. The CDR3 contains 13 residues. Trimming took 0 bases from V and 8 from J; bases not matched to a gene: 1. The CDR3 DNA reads TGTGCCAGCAGTTACTCGGGGGGGTATGAGCAGTTCTTC. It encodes CASSYSGGYEQFF.

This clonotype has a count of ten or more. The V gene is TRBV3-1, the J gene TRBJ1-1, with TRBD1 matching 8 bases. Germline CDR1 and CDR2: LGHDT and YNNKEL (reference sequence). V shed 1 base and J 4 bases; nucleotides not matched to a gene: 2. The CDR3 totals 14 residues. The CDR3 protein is CASSQVTGATEAFF. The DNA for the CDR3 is TGTGCCAGCAGCCAAGTGACAGGGGCCACTGAAGCTTTCTTT.

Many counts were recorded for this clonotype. This chain's CDR3 is CASAVQGNTEAFF. Here the CDR3 DNA reads TGCGCCAGCGCCGTACAGGGGAATACTGAAGCTTTCTTT. The chain uses TRBV5-1 and TRBJ1-1; the match to TRBD1 covers 7 bases. The CDR3 covers 13 residues. Germline V lookup: CDR1 SGHRS, CDR2 YFSETQ. With 7 bases clipped from V and 5 bases from J, the junction kept 8 bases outside the gene matches. The full variable domain, rest sourced from reference TRBV5-1 and TRBJ1-1, is KAGVTQTPRYLIKTRGQQVTLSCSPISGHRSVSWYQQTPGQGLQFLFEYFSETQRNKGNFPGRFSGRQFSNSRSEMNVSTLELGDSALYLCASAVQGNTEAFFGQGTRLTVV.

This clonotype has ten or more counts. The CDR3 is CASSKNRVLSGANVLTF. The CDR3, as DNA: TGTGCCAGCAGCAAGAACAGGGTTTTGTCCGGGGCCAACGTCCTGACTTTC. The chain has TRBV7-3 and TRBJ2-6, with D perhaps TRBD1 (6 bases). Germline V lookup: CDR1 SGHTA, CDR2 FQGTGA. V was shortened by 5 bases and J by 4 bases, with 18 bases between the two germline ends. CDR3 length: 17 amino acids.

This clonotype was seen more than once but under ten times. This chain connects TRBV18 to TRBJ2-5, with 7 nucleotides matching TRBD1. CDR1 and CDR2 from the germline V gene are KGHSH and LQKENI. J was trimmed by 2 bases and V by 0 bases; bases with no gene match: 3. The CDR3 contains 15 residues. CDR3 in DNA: TGTGCCAGCTCACCACCGGGACAGCTTCAAGAGACCCAGTACTTC. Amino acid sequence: CASSPPGQLQETQYF. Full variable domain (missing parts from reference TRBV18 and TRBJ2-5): NAGVMQNPRHLVRRRGQEARLRCSPMKGHSHVYWYRQLPEEGLKFMVYLQKENIIDESGMPKERFSAEFPKEGPSILRIQQVVRGDSAAYFCASSPPGQLQETQYFGPGTRLLVL.

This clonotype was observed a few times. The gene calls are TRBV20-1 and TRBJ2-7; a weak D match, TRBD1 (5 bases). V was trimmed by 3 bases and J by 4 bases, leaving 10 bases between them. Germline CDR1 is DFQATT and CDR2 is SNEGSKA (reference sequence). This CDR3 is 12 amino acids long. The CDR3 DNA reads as TGCAGTGCTAGTTACCAGGGATACGAGCAGTACTTC. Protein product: CSASYQGYEQYF.

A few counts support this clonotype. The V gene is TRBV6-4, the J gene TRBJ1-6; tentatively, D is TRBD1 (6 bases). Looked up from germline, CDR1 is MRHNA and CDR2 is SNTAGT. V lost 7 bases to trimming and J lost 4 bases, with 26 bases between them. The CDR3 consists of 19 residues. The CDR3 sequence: CASTHSGTSRREYNSPLHF. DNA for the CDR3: TGTGCCAGCACCCACTCCGGGACATCAAGGAGGGAGTATAATTCACCCCTCCACTTT.

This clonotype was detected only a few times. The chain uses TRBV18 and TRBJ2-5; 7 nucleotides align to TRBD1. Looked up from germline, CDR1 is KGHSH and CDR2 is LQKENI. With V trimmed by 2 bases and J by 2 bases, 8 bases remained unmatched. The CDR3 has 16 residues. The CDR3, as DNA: TGTGCCAGCTCACCAGTTACAGGGGCGCAACAAGAGACCCAGTACTTC. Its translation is CASSPVTGAQQETQYF.

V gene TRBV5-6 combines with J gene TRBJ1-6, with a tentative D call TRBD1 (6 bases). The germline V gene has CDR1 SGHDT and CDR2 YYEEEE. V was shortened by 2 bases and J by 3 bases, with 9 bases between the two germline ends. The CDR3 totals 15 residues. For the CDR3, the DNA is TGTGCCAGCAGCTTAGGAGGGGGCTATAATTCACCCCTCCACTTT. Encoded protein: CASSLGGGYNSPLHF.

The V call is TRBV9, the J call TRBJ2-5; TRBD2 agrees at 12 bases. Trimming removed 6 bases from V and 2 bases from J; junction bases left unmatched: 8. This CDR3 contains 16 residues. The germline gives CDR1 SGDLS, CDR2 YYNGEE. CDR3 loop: CASMLSSGRDQETQYF. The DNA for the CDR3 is TGTGCCAGCATGTTGTCTAGCGGGAGGGATCAAGAGACCCAGTACTTC.